These 6 T cell receptor beta chains share one sample of origin, sequenced in a study of blood T cells in healthy people across ages. With a J-beta primer mix and a sample-barcoded 5' primer, a second PCR ran roughly 6 to 11 cycles. In TCRdb, the 5' RACE reads were re-called with MiXCR into one record per CDR3 protein. The table includes 750,000 to 950,000 distinct CDR3 sequences, roughly 53% detected once. Input material: blood. These receptors were obtained from an older man in good health.

The chain recombines TRBV3-1 with TRBJ2-6; TRBD1 agrees at 11 bases. V lost 4 bases to trimming and J lost 3 bases; unmatched junction nucleotides: 17. The CDR3 is 21 residues long. Germline V lookup: CDR1 LGHDT, CDR2 YNNKEL (reference sequence). CDR3 sequence: CASSRLTGTRTGGYGANVLTF. CDR3 in DNA: TGTGCCAGCAGCCGCCTAACGGGAACCAGGACAGGGGGCTATGGGGCCAACGTCCTGACTTTC.

V usage is TRBV24-1 and J usage is TRBJ1-4; D is possibly TRBD1 (5 bases). This CDR3 comprises 23 residues. Per germline, CDR1 KGHDR and CDR2 SFDVKD. The V end lost 0 bases, the J end lost 8 bases, and 36 bases lay between the germline ends. The CDR3 here is CATSDLKSIRFPGTPGLREKLFF. In nucleotides, the CDR3 is TGTGCCACCAGTGATTTGAAAAGCATACGATTTCCAGGTACGCCGGGACTCCGGGAAAAACTGTTTTTT.

The genes are TRBV5-1 and TRBJ2-1; D is ambiguous. CDR1 and CDR2 (germline): SGHRS, YFSETQ. Trimming pared 0 bases from V and 4 bases from J, leaving 8 bases between. This CDR3 has 14 residues. Written as DNA, the CDR3 is TGCGCCAGCAGCTTGGAACTACGGTACAATGAGCAGTTCTTC. It yields the protein CASSLELRYNEQFF.

This clonotype was detected a few times. The chain is built from TRBV7-2 and TRBJ2-7; D remains unclear. The CDR3 is 15 amino acids. Germline V gene lookup returns CDR1 SGHTA and CDR2 FQGNSA. The ends were cut back, 1 base at V and 3 bases at J, with 13 bases in the middle. The DNA of the CDR3 is TGTGCCAGCAGCTTAGACCCGACTCGGAGCTACGAGCAGTACTTC. The encoded protein is CASSLDPTRSYEQYF.

This clonotype has a handful of counts. A read error may account for a junction end that differs from germline. This chain links TRBV6-5 with TRBJ2-3; D may be TRBD2 (5 bases). The germline CDR1 and CDR2 sequences are MNHEY and SVGAGI. This CDR3 contains 12 residues. CDR3 residues: CASSRLGDTQYF. The CDR3 nucleotides read TGTGCCAGCAGTCGACTGGGAGATACACAGTATTTT.

The chain recombines TRBV3-1 with TRBJ1-2; D perhaps matches TRBD1 (5 bases). Trimming pared 4 bases from V and 4 bases from J, leaving 16 bases between. CDR1 is LGHDT and CDR2 is YNNKEL in the germline V gene (reference sequence). The CDR3 runs to 15 residues. As DNA, the CDR3 is TGTGCCAGCAGCCGAGGGGTGCTGAAGATCTATGGCTACACCTTC. It encodes CASSRGVLKIYGYTF.